These 21 T cell receptor beta chains share one sample of origin, sequenced in a study. In TCRdb, the 5' RACE reads were re-called with MiXCR into one record per CDR3 protein. The table shows almost 8,500 distinct CDR3 sequences, with about 70% occurring only once. Sequencing was carried out using tumor-infiltrating naive CD4+ T cells sorted from the breast tumor. Subset meaning: naive CD4+ T cells, CD4+CD45RA+CD25-. These receptors were obtained from a female donor with breast cancer.

The chain employs TRBV12-3 or TRBV12-4 and TRBJ1-2, with a weak D call TRBD1 (6 bases). The length of the CDR3 is 12 residues. The V end was cut by 6 bases, the J end by 8 bases, with 13 bases between. CDR3 in DNA: TGTGCCAGCAGACAGGGAACTGCGGGCTACACCTTC. Translating it yields CASRQGTAGYTF.

The V gene is TRBV5-1, the J gene TRBJ2-7, with 10 bases that match TRBD2. Germline CDR1 is SGHRS and CDR2 is YFSETQ. This CDR3 spans 14 amino acids. V trimming: 3 bases; J trimming: 3 bases; junction bases outside the gene matches: 3. In nucleotides, the CDR3 is TGCGCCAGCAGCTACACTAGCGGGGACTACGAGCAGTACTTC. Encoded protein: CASSYTSGDYEQYF.

Only a few counts were recorded for this clonotype. The chain employs TRBV20-1 and TRBJ2-3; TRBD2 matches 8 bases. The CDR3 covers 15 residues. V lost 1 base to trimming and J lost 0 bases; unmatched junction nucleotides: 3. Germline loops: CDR1 DFQATT, CDR2 SNEGSKA (reference sequence). The CDR3 DNA follows: TGCAGTGCTAGAGGGACTAGCCTAAGCACAGATACGCAGTATTTT. Amino acid sequence: CSARGTSLSTDTQYF.

This chain joins TRBV12-3 or TRBV12-4 and TRBJ2-2; TRBD2 matches at 7 bases. Trimming at V came to 8 bases and at J to 4 bases, leaving 13 bases not matched to a gene. CDR3 length: 16 amino acids. The CDR3 DNA is TGTGCCAGCGACACGGGGGGAGTGGCTGGCACCGGGGAGCTGTTTTTT. It translates to CASDTGGVAGTGELFF.

The V call is TRBV7-3, the J call TRBJ2-1; a possible D gene is TRBD1 (6 bases). This CDR3 is 14 amino acids long. Trimming removed 3 bases from V and 9 bases from J, with 15 bases in between. Germline V gene sequence: CDR1 SGHTA, CDR2 FQGTGA. CDR3 sequence: CASSLGVGASEQFF. CDR3 bases: TGTGCCAGCAGCTTGGGTGTGGGGGCGTCTGAGCAGTTCTTC. Looking up the rest from reference TRBV7-3 and TRBJ2-1 gives the full variable domain: GAGVSQTPSNKVTEKGKYVELRCDPISGHTALYWYRQSLGQGPEFLIYFQGTGAADDSGLPNDRFFAVRPEGSVSTLKIQRTERGDSAVYLCASSLGVGASEQFFGPGTRLTVL.

This rearrangement joins TRBV20-1 to TRBJ2-2, with 13 nucleotides matching TRBD2. V was clipped by 5 bases and J by 7 bases; unmatched bases: 13. The germline V gene encodes CDR1 DFQATT and CDR2 SNEGSKA (reference sequence). This CDR3 contains 17 residues. The CDR3 coding sequence is TGCAGTGCTGAACCCAGGACTAGCGGGGGAGGTGGCGGGGAGCTGTTTTTT. This encodes CSAEPRTSGGGGGELFF.

The chain is built from TRBV7-6 and TRBJ2-7; 7 bases are shared with TRBD1. CDR3 length: 14 amino acids. Looked up from germline, CDR1 is SGHVS and CDR2 is FNYEAQ. With V trimmed by 1 base and J by 4 bases, 4 bases remained unmatched. The CDR3 DNA is TGTGCCAGCAGCTTAGTACAGGGGATATACGAGCAGTACTTC. It is translated as CASSLVQGIYEQYF.

The chain joins TRBV7-9 to TRBJ2-7; D possibly corresponds to TRBD2 (6 bases). The CDR3 consists of 12 residues. CDR1 is SEHNR and CDR2 is FQNEAQ in the germline V gene (reference sequence). V was shortened by 3 bases and J by 6 bases, with 9 bases between the two germline ends. CDR3 in DNA: TGTGCCAGCAGCTTCCCCGGGGGCGAGCAGTACTTC. Protein product: CASSFPGGEQYF.

The table lists this clonotype with a few counts. This chain uses TRBV4-1 with TRBJ1-5; D uncertain. Deletions cut 1 base from V and 5 bases from J, with 9 bases between. This CDR3 is built from 14 residues. CDR1 MGHRA and CDR2 YSYEKL come from the germline V gene. For the CDR3, the DNA is TGCGCCAGCAGCCAAGCGTACACTTATCAGCCCCAGCATTTT. It codes for CASSQAYTYQPQHF.

This clonotype was seen a few times. The chain recombines TRBV11-3 with TRBJ1-6, with 7 bases lining up with TRBD1. The CDR3 runs 14 residues. Germline V gene data show CDR1 as SGHNT and CDR2 as YENEEA. The trim removed 3 bases at V and 11 bases at J, leaving 7 bases unmatched. CDR3 sequence reads: CASSFPGGSAPLHF. In DNA form, the CDR3 reads TGTGCCAGCAGCTTCCCAGGGGGTAGTGCACCCCTCCACTTT.

This chain joins TRBV10-2 and TRBJ2-7; a possible D gene is TRBD1 (6 bases). The CDR3 totals 11 residues. Trimming took 8 bases from V and 3 from J, leaving 8 bases between them. Per the germline V gene, CDR1 is WSHSY and CDR2 is SAAADI. Here the CDR3 DNA reads TGCGCCAGCGGGGACAACTACGAGCAGTACTTC. This encodes CASGDNYEQYF.

About this clonotype: One end of the junction varies from germline; a read error may be responsible. The genes are TRBV7-2 and TRBJ2-7; 8 bases map to TRBD2. CDR1 and CDR2 (germline): SGHTA, FQGNSA. This CDR3 has 15 amino acids. CDR3 protein: CVSSLSSGYPYEQYF. In DNA form, the CDR3 reads TGTGTCAGCAGCTTATCTAGCGGGTACCCCTACGAGCAGTACTTC.

J is TRBJ2-4 and V is TRBV12-3 or TRBV12-4; 9 positions agree with TRBD1. Germline trimming cut 9 bases from V and 0 bases from J; bases unmatched to any gene: 15. This CDR3 region has 18 residues. The DNA of the CDR3 is TGTGCCAGGGGGACCGGACAGGGGTCAAGTCTAGCCAAAAACATTCAGTACTTC. This sequence encodes CARGTGQGSSLAKNIQYF.

This chain joins TRBV20-1 and TRBJ2-3; D is ambiguous. The CDR3 sequence is 15 residues long. Trimming removed 0 bases at V and 0 bases at J, with 10 bases between. Germline loops: CDR1 DFQATT, CDR2 SNEGSKA (reference sequence). Here the CDR3 reads CSAREPTSSTDTQYF. The CDR3 DNA follows: TGCAGTGCTAGAGAACCTACCTCTAGCACAGATACGCAGTATTTT.

V and J are TRBV20-1 and TRBJ2-5, with a weak D call TRBD1 (6 bases). The V and J ends lost 3 bases and 2 bases respectively, with 13 bases between them. There are 14 residues in the CDR3. CDR1 DFQATT and CDR2 SNEGSKA come from the germline V gene (reference sequence). For the CDR3, the DNA is TGCAGTGCTAGTCACCAGGACAGACAAGAGACCCAGTACTTC. It codes for CSASHQDRQETQYF.

The chain is built from TRBV20-1 and TRBJ2-7; 14 nucleotides line up with TRBD2. V was clipped by 6 bases and J by 2 bases; unmatched bases: 6. CDR3 size: 15 residues. Germline V CDR1 and CDR2: DFQATT, SNEGSKA (reference sequence). The CDR3 region has the DNA TGCAGTGCCACCGGACTAGCGGGGGGTACCTACGAGCAGTACTTC. Protein: CSATGLAGGTYEQYF.

The CDR3, as DNA: TGCAGTGCTACCCAACCGGGAACAGATGAAAAACTGTTTTTT. Translated, it gives CSATQPGTDEKLFF. The rearrangement links TRBV20-1 to TRBJ1-4; D is undetermined. Germline assignment: CDR1 DFQATT and CDR2 SNEGSKA (reference sequence). The CDR3 sequence is 14 residues long. The V end was cut by 4 bases, the J end by 6 bases, with 15 bases between.

V is TRBV9 and J is TRBJ1-2; weak D call: TRBD1 (6 bases). The CDR3 is 14 amino acids. Germline CDR1 is SGDLS and CDR2 is YYNGEE. V lost 3 bases to trimming and J lost 4 bases, with 13 bases between them. This CDR3 reads CASSELDRTYGYTF. For the CDR3, the DNA is TGTGCCAGCAGCGAATTGGACAGAACCTATGGCTACACCTTC.

This rearrangement joins TRBV6-5 to TRBJ2-2; 7 bases are shared with TRBD2. This CDR3 spans 16 amino acids. J gave up 6 bases and V 0 bases, and 7 bases lay outside the gene matches. Germline assignment: CDR1 MNHEY and CDR2 SVGAGI. DNA for the CDR3: TGTGCCAGCAGTTACTCGATGGGGGGGTTGCCCGGGGAGCTGTTTTTT. Its protein is CASSYSMGGLPGELFF.

CDR3: CAMKDRKDSPLHF. Written as DNA, the CDR3 is TGTGCCATGAAGGACAGGAAGGATTCACCCCTCCACTTT. This sequence joins TRBV10-3 and TRBJ1-6; 7 bases fit TRBD1. CDR3 size: 13 residues. Germline CDR1 and CDR2: ENHRY and SYGVKD. The V and J ends lost 9 bases and 8 bases, in that order; junction bases with no gene match: 7.

J is TRBJ2-5 and V is TRBV12-3 or TRBV12-4, with TRBD1 identical over 8 bases. Unmatched junction bases numbered 7, after V lost 2 bases and J lost 5 bases. This CDR3 region has 15 residues. This CDR3 is CASSLRDRPGETQYF. As DNA, the CDR3 is TGTGCCAGCAGTTTAAGGGACAGGCCGGGGGAGACCCAGTACTTC.